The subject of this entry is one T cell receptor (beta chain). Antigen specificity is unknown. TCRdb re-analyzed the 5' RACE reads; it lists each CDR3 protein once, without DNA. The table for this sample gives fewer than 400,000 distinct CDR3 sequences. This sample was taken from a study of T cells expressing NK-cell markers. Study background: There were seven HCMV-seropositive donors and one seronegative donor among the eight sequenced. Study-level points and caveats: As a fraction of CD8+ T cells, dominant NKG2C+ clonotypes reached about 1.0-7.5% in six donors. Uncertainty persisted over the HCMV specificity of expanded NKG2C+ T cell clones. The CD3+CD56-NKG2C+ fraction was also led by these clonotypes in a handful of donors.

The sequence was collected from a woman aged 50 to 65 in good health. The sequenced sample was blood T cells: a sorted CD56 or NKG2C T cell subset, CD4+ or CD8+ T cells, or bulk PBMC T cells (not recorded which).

The chain's CDR3 is CASSLRLTGGPSETQYF. This chain uses TRBV7-8 with TRBJ2-5; checking the TCRdb D call of TRBD2 is not possible without DNA. In germline, CDR1 is SGHVS, CDR2 FQNEAQ. This CDR3 is built from 17 residues.